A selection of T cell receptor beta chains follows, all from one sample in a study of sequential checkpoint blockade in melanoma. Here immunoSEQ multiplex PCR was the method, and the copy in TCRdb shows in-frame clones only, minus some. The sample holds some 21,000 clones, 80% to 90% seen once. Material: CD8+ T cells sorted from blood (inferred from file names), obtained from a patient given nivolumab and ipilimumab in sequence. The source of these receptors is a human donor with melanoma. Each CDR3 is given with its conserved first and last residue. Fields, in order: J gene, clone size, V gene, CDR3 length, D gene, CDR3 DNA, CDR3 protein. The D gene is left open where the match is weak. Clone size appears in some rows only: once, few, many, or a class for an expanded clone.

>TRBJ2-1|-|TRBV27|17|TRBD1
TGTGCCAGCAGTCTCCGCCAGGGGGCTAGTAGTTACAATGAGCAGTTCTTC
CASSLRQGASSYNEQFF
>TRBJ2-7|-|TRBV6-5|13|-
TGTGCCAGCAGCTCTGAGGCTTATAACGAGCAGTACTTC
CASSSEAYNEQYF
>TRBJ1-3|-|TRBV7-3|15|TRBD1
TGTGCCAGCAGCTTAACCCAGGGGGAGAGAAACACCATATATTTT
CASSLTQGERNTIYF
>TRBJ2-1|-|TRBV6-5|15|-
TGTGCCAGCAGCCCGATACAGGAGTCCTACAATGAGCAGTTCTTC
CASSPIQESYNEQFF
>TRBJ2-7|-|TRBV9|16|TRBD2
TGTGCCAGCAGCGGAGGGGGGACTAGATCGTCCTACGAGCAGTACTTC
CASSGGGTRSSYEQYF
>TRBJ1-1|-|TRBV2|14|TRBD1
TGTGCCAGCAGTGAGGACAGGGAGGACACTGAAGCTTTCTTT
CASSEDREDTEAFF
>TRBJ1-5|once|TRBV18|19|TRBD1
TGTGCCAGCTCACCACTGCCCGGGACAGCATATTATAGCAATCAGCCCCAGCATTTT
CASSPLPGTAYYSNQPQHF
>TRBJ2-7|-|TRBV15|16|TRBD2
TGTGCCACCAGCCTAGACGGACTAGCGGGTCAGTACGAGCAGTACTTC
CATSLDGLAGQYEQYF
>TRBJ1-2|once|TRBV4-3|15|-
TGCGCCAGCAGCCAGGGATACATTCCCAGGGCAGGCTACACCTTC
CASSQGYIPRAGYTF
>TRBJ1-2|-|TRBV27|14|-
TGTGCCAGCAGTTTAGGACGGGAGGTTTATGGCTACACCTTC
CASSLGREVYGYTF
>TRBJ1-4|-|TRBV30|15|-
TGTGCCTGGACTTTCGGTGCAGGGCCGAATGAAAAACTGTTTTTT
CAWTFGAGPNEKLFF
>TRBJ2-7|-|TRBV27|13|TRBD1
TGTGCCAGCAGGGCAGGGGGCAGCTACGAGCAGTACTTC
CASRAGGSYEQYF
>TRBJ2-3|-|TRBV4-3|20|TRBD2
TGCGCCAGCAGTCTCGGACAGGGACCCGGACTAGCGGTTAGCACAGATACGCAGTATTTT
CASSLGQGPGLAVSTDTQYF
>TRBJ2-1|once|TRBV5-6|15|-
TGTGCCAGCAGCCTTGCGTTGAGCTCCTACAATGAGCAGTTCTTC
CASSLALSSYNEQFF
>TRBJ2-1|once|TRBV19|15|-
TGTGCCAGTAGTATCGGTGGGGGCGCCTACAATGAGCAGTTCTTC
CASSIGGGAYNEQFF
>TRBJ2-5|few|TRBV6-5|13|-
TGTGCCAGCAGTAGACAGGCCCAAGAGACCCAGTACTTC
CASSRQAQETQYF
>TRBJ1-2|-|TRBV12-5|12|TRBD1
TGTGCTAGTGCCCCGGACAGGGAAGGCTACACCTTC
CASAPDREGYTF
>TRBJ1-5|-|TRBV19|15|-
TGTGCCAGTAGTATGGTGGGGGCTAGGAGACAGCCCCAGCATTTT
CASSMVGARRQPQHF
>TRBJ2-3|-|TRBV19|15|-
TGTGCCAGTAGTGAAGGGGCGGCTCGCACAGATACGCAGTATTTT
CASSEGAARTDTQYF
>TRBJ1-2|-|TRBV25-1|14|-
TGTGCCAGCAGTGAATACGGGGGGAACTATGGCTACACCTTC
CASSEYGGNYGYTF
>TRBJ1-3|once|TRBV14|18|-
TGTGCCAGCAGCCCACGGGGACACCTTACCAACCCTGGAAACACCATATATTTT
CASSPRGHLTNPGNTIYF
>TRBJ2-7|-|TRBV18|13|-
TGTGCCAGCTCACCACTAGACTACTACGAGCAGTACTTC
CASSPLDYYEQYF